This TCR beta chain was identified during a study of CD8 T cells in Susac syndrome. The CDR3 consists of 13 residues. V was trimmed by 4 bases and J by 3 bases, leaving 11 bases between them. Germline CDR1 is SGHRS and CDR2 is YFSETQ. TCR beta was sequenced from blood CD8+ and CD4+ T cells. Random-hexamer reverse transcription was applied to roughly 0.45 to 1 ug RNA. TCRdb reprocessed the immunoSEQ multiplex PCR reads via MiXCR and lists one record per CDR3 protein. Among 40,000 to 55,000 distinct CDR3 sequences listed, 92% were seen once. The specimen was CD8+ T cells from PBMCs. The V and J genes are TRBV5-1 and TRBJ2-7; tentative D call: TRBD2 (6 bases). The sequence was collected from a human donor in good health. CDR3 region: CASSSWGVYEQYF. CDR3 DNA: TGCGCCAGCAGCAGCTGGGGGGTCTACGAGCAGTACTTC. The full variable domain, rest sourced from reference TRBV5-1 and TRBJ2-7, is KAGVTQTPRYLIKTRGQQVTLSCSPISGHRSVSWYQQTPGQGLQFLFEYFSETQRNKGNFPGRFSGRQFSNSRSEMNVSTLELGDSALYLCASSSWGVYEQYFGPGTRLTVT.